The 8 T cell receptor beta chains listed next were all sequenced from one sample in a study of PD-1 blockade in mismatch repair-deficient tumors. Libraries were prepared by immunoSEQ multiplex PCR; TCRdb keeps only in-frame clonotypes and omits some of them. The sample lists just under 80,000 clones, approximately 81% occurring once. The starting material was peripheral blood, obtained 44 weeks after starting pembrolizumab. Receptors were obtained from an adult with mismatch repair-deficient cancer.

CDR3 loop: CASSPDDGLPTDTQYF. CDR3 bases: TGTGCCAGCAGCCCCGACGACGGACTCCCCACAGATACGCAGTATTTT. J is TRBJ2-3 and V is TRBV11-1; D is possibly TRBD2 (5 bases). The CDR3 runs 16 residues. Germline-derived CDR1 and CDR2 are SGHAT and FQDESV (reference sequence). Trimming took 5 bases from V and 2 from J, leaving 17 bases between them.

The rearrangement uses TRBV5-8 and TRBJ2-5, with D perhaps TRBD2 (5 bases). Trimming took 6 bases from V and 0 from J, leaving 21 bases between them. CDR1 SGHTS and CDR2 YDEGEE come from the germline V gene. CDR3 length: 17 amino acids. The CDR3 reads CASILASRGGYQETQYF. The CDR3 DNA follows: TGTGCCAGCATCCTAGCTTCTCGCGGAGGATACCAAGAGACCCAGTACTTC.

The rearrangement joins TRBV5-1 to TRBJ1-1; perhaps TRBD1 as D (5 bases). Germline values: CDR1 SGHRS, CDR2 YFSETQ. The CDR3 totals 14 residues. V was shortened by 3 bases and J by 3 bases, with 12 bases between the two germline ends. The CDR3 spells CASSSGRGDTEAFF. CDR3 nucleotide sequence: TGCGCCAGCAGCTCGGGACGGGGAGACACTGAAGCTTTCTTT.

The chain links TRBV29-1 to TRBJ1-1; D not resolved. The V gene lost 2 bases and the J gene lost 4 bases, with 14 bases spanning the gap. The CDR3 totals 14 residues. The germline V gene has CDR1 SQVTM and CDR2 ANQGSEA. The CDR3 nucleotides are TGCAGCGTTGAATTTCGGGGTTGGGGCACTGAAGCTTTCTTT. This translates into CSVEFRGWGTEAFF.

Only one count was recorded for this clone. The rearrangement joins TRBV5-1 to TRBJ2-7, with D possibly being TRBD2 (6 bases). The ends were cut back, 4 bases at V and 7 bases at J, with 18 bases in the middle. Germline CDR1 and CDR2: SGHRS and YFSETQ. CDR3 length: 14 residues. The CDR3 sequence: CASSMLRGRWEQYF. Here the CDR3 DNA reads TGCGCCAGCAGCATGCTGCGGGGCAGATGGGAGCAGTACTTC.

The V gene is TRBV10-3, the J gene TRBJ1-4, with TRBD1 as a possible D gene (5 bases). Trimming took 8 bases from V and 8 from J, leaving 15 bases between them. Germline CDR1 is ENHRY and CDR2 is SYGVKD. CDR3 length equals 13 residues. The CDR3 region has the DNA TGTGCCATCGCCCCGGGGCCGGGGGAAAAACTGTTTTTT. Translated: CAIAPGPGEKLFF.

The chain uses TRBV7-9 and TRBJ2-5; 11 bases fit TRBD2. This CDR3 region has 18 residues. Germline-derived CDR1 and CDR2 are SEHNR and FQNEAQ (reference sequence). V lost 1 base, J lost 5 bases, and 12 bases stayed unmatched. CDR3 nucleotide sequence: TGTGCCAGCAGCTTAGGGTTTTTACTAGCGGGAGCGGCGGAGACCCAGTACTTC. Amino acid sequence: CASSLGFLLAGAAETQYF.

The rearrangement uses TRBV11-2 and TRBJ2-2, with D uncertain. Per the germline V gene, CDR1 is SGHAT and CDR2 is FQNNGV. V was pared by 1 base and J by 4 bases, with 7 bases between. CDR3 length equals 14 residues. The CDR3, as DNA: TGTGCCAGCAGCTTAGTACAGATCACCGGGGAGCTGTTTTTT. As protein: CASSLVQITGELFF.